One and the same sample provided the 13 T cell receptor beta chains below, sequenced in a study of cytomegalovirus exposure and HLA in healthy donors. Primers: 60 Vbeta forward and 13 Jbeta reverse. Assay: immunoSEQ multiplex PCR; the TCRdb copy retains only in-frame clones and omits some. The data hold hundreds of thousands of clones, with 77% observed a single time. The specimen was PBMCs. These TCRs come from a woman aged 55-75 years in good health and CMV-seropositive.

The J gene is TRBJ1-4, the V gene TRBV29-1; 8 positions agree with TRBD1. The germline V gene encodes CDR1 SQVTM and CDR2 ANQGSEA. The V gene end was trimmed by 5 bases and the J gene end by 6 bases; junction bases not matched to a gene: 5. CDR3 length equals 13 residues. For the CDR3, the DNA is TGCAGCGTTCAACAGGGGGTGGATGAAAAACTGTTTTTT. Translation: CSVQQGVDEKLFF.

The V call is TRBV5-1, the J call TRBJ2-7; 9 positions match TRBD1. This CDR3 has 15 residues. In germline, CDR1 is SGHRS, CDR2 YFSETQ. The J segment lost 5 bases and the V segment lost 0 bases, leaving 6 bases of the junction unmatched. CDR3 protein: CASSLEDRGSDEQYF. CDR3 DNA: TGCGCCAGCAGCTTGGAGGACAGGGGAAGTGACGAGCAGTACTTC.

J is TRBJ1-2 and V is TRBV30, with D perhaps matching TRBD1 (6 bases). The V gene's germline CDR1 is GTSNPN and CDR2 SVGIG (reference sequence). V was cut by 5 bases and J by 4 bases, with 14 bases left in between. The CDR3 extends over 13 amino acids. The CDR3 region is CAWAPGHIYGYTF. DNA for the CDR3: TGTGCCTGGGCGCCGGGACACATCTATGGCTACACCTTC. Drawing the rest from reference TRBV30 and TRBJ1-2, the complete variable domain is SQTIHQWPATLVQPVGSPLSLECTVEGTSNPNLYWYRQAAGRGLQLLFYSVGIGQISSEVPQNLSASRPQDRQFILSSKKLLLSDSGFYLCAWAPGHIYGYTFGSGTRLTVV.

The rearrangement links TRBV30 to TRBJ1-3; D gene unclear. There are 14 residues in the CDR3. Trimming shortened V by 4 bases and J by 0 bases, and 10 bases separated the two germline ends. Per germline, CDR1 GTSNPN and CDR2 SVGIG (reference sequence). The CDR3 reads CAWTRVHSGNTIYF. In DNA form, the CDR3 reads TGTGCCTGGACGCGGGTTCACTCTGGAAACACCATATATTTT.

The gene calls are TRBV10-2 and TRBJ2-7, with 10 bases fitting TRBD2. Per the germline V gene, CDR1 is WSHSY and CDR2 is SAAADI. This CDR3 is built from 14 residues. J gave up 7 bases and V 5 bases, and 8 bases lay outside the gene matches. The CDR3 region is CASSRAGGLEEQYF. Here the CDR3 DNA reads TGCGCCAGCAGTCGAGCGGGGGGGCTTGAAGAGCAGTACTTC.

This chain links TRBV9 with TRBJ2-7; D ambiguous. Germline assignment: CDR1 SGDLS and CDR2 YYNGEE. Deletions cut 0 bases from V and 0 bases from J, with 7 bases between. The CDR3 length is 14 residues. CDR3 amino acids: CASSVDVSSYEQYF. The CDR3 DNA follows: TGTGCCAGCAGCGTAGACGTCAGCTCCTACGAGCAGTACTTC. Full variable domain (missing parts from reference TRBV9 and TRBJ2-7): DSGVTQTPKHLITATGQRVTLRCSPRSGDLSVYWYQQSLDQGLQFLIQYYNGEERAKGNILERFSAQQFPDLHSELNLSSLELGDSALYFCASSVDVSSYEQYFGPGTRLTVT.

This chain joins TRBV10-3 and TRBJ1-6; 9 bases are a match to TRBD1. Germline assignment: CDR1 ENHRY and CDR2 SYGVKD. The CDR3 has 15 amino acids. V trimming: 4 bases; J trimming: 6 bases; junction bases outside the gene matches: 4. The CDR3 coding sequence is TGTGCCATCAGTGGTAAGGACAGGGGTAATTCACCCCTCCACTTT. This translates into CAISGKDRGNSPLHF.

This clone was observed a few times. V usage is TRBV9 and J usage is TRBJ1-4; 8 bases line up with TRBD1. There are 14 residues in the CDR3. Looked up from germline, CDR1 is SGDLS and CDR2 is YYNGEE. V shed 4 bases, J shed 10 bases, and the junction held 9 bases outside the gene matches. The CDR3 nucleotides are TGTGCCAGCAGCCCCGGACAGGGCACGGGAAAACTGTTTTTT. Translating gives CASSPGQGTGKLFF.

The chain carries TRBV6-6 and TRBJ1-5, with D unresolved. Germline V gene data show CDR1 as MNHNY and CDR2 as SVGAGI (reference sequence). V lost 5 bases and J 7 bases, leaving 15 bases between the germline ends. The CDR3 consists of 14 residues. The CDR3 nucleotides read TGTGCCAGCAGTCCCCGACACAATGGGCAGCCCCAGCATTTT. Its protein is CASSPRHNGQPQHF.

The chain links TRBV4-1 to TRBJ1-4, with 9 bases identical to TRBD1. In germline, CDR1 is MGHRA, CDR2 YSYEKL. The CDR3 is 16 residues long. The V segment lost 3 bases and the J segment 12 bases; nucleotides outside the gene matches: 14. CDR3 region: CASSQRSSGQGDQLFF. CDR3 DNA sequence: TGCGCCAGCAGCCAGCGGTCTTCGGGACAGGGAGATCAACTGTTTTTT.

A few counts support this clone. The J gene is TRBJ1-2, the V gene TRBV28; 7 nucleotides agree with TRBD1. V was pared by 2 bases and J by 6 bases, with 6 bases of the junction left unmatched. CDR1 is MDHEN, CDR2 SYDVKM, per germline. The CDR3 length is 14 residues. CDR3 loop: CASSLQTGQNGYTF. The CDR3 DNA sequence: TGTGCCAGCAGTTTACAGACAGGGCAGAATGGCTACACCTTC.

The chain uses TRBV30 and TRBJ1-1; D is unclear. The germline gives CDR1 GTSNPN, CDR2 SVGIG (reference sequence). This CDR3 spans 14 amino acids. V lost 0 bases to trimming and J lost 0 bases, with 8 bases between them. The CDR3 bases are TGTGCCTGGAGTGTCCGACTCTTGAACACTGAAGCTTTCTTT. Residues: CAWSVRLLNTEAFF.

This clone was counted only a few times. The rearrangement joins TRBV4-3 to TRBJ2-1; D not resolved. The CDR3 extends over 17 amino acids. V was shortened by 3 bases and J by 2 bases, with 17 bases between the two germline ends. Germline V gene lookup returns CDR1 LGHNA and CDR2 YSLEER. CDR3 nucleotides: TGCGCCAGCAGCCAGGGCTCGGCCCACCTTACCTACAATGAGCAGTTCTTC. Translating it yields CASSQGSAHLTYNEQFF.